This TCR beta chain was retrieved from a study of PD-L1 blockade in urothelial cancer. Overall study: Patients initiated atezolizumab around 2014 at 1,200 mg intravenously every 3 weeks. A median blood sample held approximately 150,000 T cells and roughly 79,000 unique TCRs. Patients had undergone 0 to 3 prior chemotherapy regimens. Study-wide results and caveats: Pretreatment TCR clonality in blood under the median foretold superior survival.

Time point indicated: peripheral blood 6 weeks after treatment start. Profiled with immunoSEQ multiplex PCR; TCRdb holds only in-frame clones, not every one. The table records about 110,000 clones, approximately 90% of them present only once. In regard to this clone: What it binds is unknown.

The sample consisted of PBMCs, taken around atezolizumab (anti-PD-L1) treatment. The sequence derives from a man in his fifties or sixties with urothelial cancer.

CDR3 sequence: CASSRQQNYGYTF. Written as DNA, the CDR3 is TGTGCCAGCAGTCGACAGCAAAACTATGGCTACACCTTC. This chain connects TRBV28 to TRBJ1-2, with a tentative D call TRBD1 (5 bases). The V and J ends lost 5 bases and 2 bases respectively, with 9 bases between them. The CDR3 covers 13 residues. The germline gives CDR1 MDHEN, CDR2 SYDVKM.